The clone carrying this T cell receptor (beta chain) was observed a few times. V was trimmed by 7 bases and J by 0 bases, leaving 9 bases between them. The CDR3 is 13 residues long. CDR1 and CDR2 from the germline V gene are SNHLY and FYNNEI. Sequenced by immunoSEQ multiplex PCR; TCRdb stores in-frame clones only, minus some. Among approximately 400,000 clones listed, about 80% were seen once. The data were obtained in a study of blood T cell repertoires in COVID-19. At the level of the study: Acute-phase and convalescent COVID-19 samples originated in the United States, Italy and Spain. Sources were T cells, B-cell-depleted T cells, or PBMCs; the material itself was cDNA or gDNA.

This TCR was recovered from a human donor with acute or convalescent COVID-19. The donor label of this sample is uncertain. The chain carries TRBV2 and TRBJ1-1; D is unresolved. Sequencing was carried out using peripheral blood. The CDR3 reads CASTVLLNTEAFF. DNA of the CDR3: TGTGCCAGCACGGTCCTACTGAACACTGAAGCTTTCTTT.